The source of this T cell receptor beta chain is a study of tumor and adjacent non-tumor tissue in lung cancer. On the study more broadly: Each sample yielded some 4 million productive TCRbeta reads on average. Study-wide points: Patients with more diverse tumor TCRs had worse survival.

The library came from three nested PCR rounds adapted from ARM-PCR protocols. TCRdb analysed the multiplex PCR reads with MiXCR anew, one entry per CDR3 protein. The sample carries 220,000 or so distinct CDR3 sequences, 71% recorded once. This sample's RNA came from whole unsorted tissue. Concerning this clonotype itself: Its antigen is currently unknown.

The CDR3 is 17 residues long. Germline V gene lookup returns CDR1 SGHAT and CDR2 FQNNGV. The ends were cut back, 2 bases at V and 10 bases at J, with 23 bases in the middle. The TCR comes from a man between 60 and 70 years old with non-small cell lung cancer. Sequenced sample: lung tumor tissue. The rearrangement uses TRBV11-2 and TRBJ1-4; no firm D call. Written as DNA, the CDR3 is TGTGCCAGCAGCTTAAAAAAGCCGGGATCCCACGGAAGAAAACTGTTTTTT. Amino acid sequence: CASSLKKPGSHGRKLFF. Full variable domain (missing parts from reference TRBV11-2 and TRBJ1-4): EAGVAQSPRYKIIEKRQSVAFWCNPISGHATLYWYQQILGQGPKLLIQFQNNGVVDDSQLPKDRFSAERLKGVDSTLKIQPAKLEDSAVYLCASSLKKPGSHGRKLFFGSGTQLSVL.